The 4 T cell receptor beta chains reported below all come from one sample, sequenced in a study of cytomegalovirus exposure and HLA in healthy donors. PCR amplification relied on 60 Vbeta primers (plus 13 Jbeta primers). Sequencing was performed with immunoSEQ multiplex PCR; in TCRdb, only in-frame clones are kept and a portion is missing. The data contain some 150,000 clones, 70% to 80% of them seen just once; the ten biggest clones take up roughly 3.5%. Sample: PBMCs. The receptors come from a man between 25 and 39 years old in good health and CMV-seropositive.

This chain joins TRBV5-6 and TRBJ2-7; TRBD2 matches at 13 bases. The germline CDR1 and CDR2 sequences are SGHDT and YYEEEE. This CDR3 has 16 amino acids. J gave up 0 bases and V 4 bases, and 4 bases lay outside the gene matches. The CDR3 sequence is CASSPGLAGSSYEQYF. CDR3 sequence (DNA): TGTGCCAGCAGCCCGGGACTAGCGGGGAGCTCCTACGAGCAGTACTTC.

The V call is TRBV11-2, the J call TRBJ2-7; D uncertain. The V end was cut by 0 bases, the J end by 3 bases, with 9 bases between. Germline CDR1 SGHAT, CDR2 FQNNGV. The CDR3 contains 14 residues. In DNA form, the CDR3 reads TGTGCCAGCAGCTTAGATATCCTTTACTACGAGCAGTACTTC. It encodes CASSLDILYYEQYF.

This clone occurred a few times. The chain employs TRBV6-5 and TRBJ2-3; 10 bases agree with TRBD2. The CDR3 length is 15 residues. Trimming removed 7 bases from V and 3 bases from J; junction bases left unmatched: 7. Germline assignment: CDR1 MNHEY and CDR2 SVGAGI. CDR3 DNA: TGTGCCAGCACCTCTAGCGGGGGTGGGACAGATACGCAGTATTTT. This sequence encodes CASTSSGGGTDTQYF.

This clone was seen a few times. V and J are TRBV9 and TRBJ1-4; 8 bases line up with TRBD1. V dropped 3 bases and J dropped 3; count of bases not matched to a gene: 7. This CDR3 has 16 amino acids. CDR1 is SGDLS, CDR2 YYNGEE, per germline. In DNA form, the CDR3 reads TGTGCCAGCAGCGCCCCACCGGGACAGGCTAATGAAAAACTGTTTTTT. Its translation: CASSAPPGQANEKLFF.